Detailed here is one T cell receptor (beta chain). V lost 1 base and J lost 0, with 15 bases in between. CDR1 and CDR2 from the germline V gene are SGHAT and FQNNGV. This CDR3 has 17 amino acids. This record comes from a study of shared clonotypes between healthy human individuals. Data came from immunoSEQ multiplex PCR; TCRdb stores just in-frame clones and leaves some out. The sample carries some 1 million clones, about 76% recorded once. This receptor was taken from a man aged 18 to 29 in good health. V usage is TRBV11-2 and J usage is TRBJ1-1; D may be TRBD1 (5 bases). The sample consisted of memory CD4+ T cells sorted from blood. Subset noted: CD45RA-negative fraction. CDR3 DNA sequence: TGTGCCAGCAGCTTAGTGGGCGTGGGGGTAATGAACACTGAAGCTTTCTTT. Translating it yields CASSLVGVGVMNTEAFF.